The 18 T cell receptor beta chains reported below all come from one sample, sequenced in a study of T cells in localized non-small cell lung cancer. The table came from immunoSEQ multiplex PCR; TCRdb's copy has only in-frame clones and leaves some out. This table holds approximately 3,600 clones, more than 20% found once. Sequenced here: lung tumor tissue, sampled before any cancer treatment. The receptors stem from a woman between 40 and 69 years old with stage I lung adenocarcinoma.

This clone turned up a few times. This sequence joins TRBV18 and TRBJ2-5, with 7 bases lining up with TRBD2. This CDR3 region has 14 residues. Unmatched junction bases numbered 9, after V lost 6 bases and J lost 5 bases. The germline CDR1 and CDR2 sequences are KGHSH and LQKENI. The CDR3 protein is CASSPWGGRETQYF. As DNA, the CDR3 is TGTGCCAGCTCCCCTTGGGGGGGACGGGAGACCCAGTACTTC.

The chain employs TRBV11-3 and TRBJ2-7; the match to TRBD2 covers 8 bases. The V and J ends lost 2 bases and 4 bases, in that order; junction bases with no gene match: 4. CDR3 length: 14 residues. CDR1 SGHNT and CDR2 YENEEA come from the germline V gene. CDR3 nucleotides: TGTGCCAGCAGCTTAATTAGCGGGGCATACGAGCAGTACTTC. Translated, it gives CASSLISGAYEQYF.

This clone was counted a few times. The gene calls are TRBV11-3 and TRBJ2-2; D assignment may be TRBD1 or TRBD2 (5 bases each). The germline V gene has CDR1 SGHNT and CDR2 YENEEA. Deletions cut 5 bases from V and 6 bases from J, with 13 bases between. The CDR3 runs 14 residues. In DNA form, the CDR3 reads TGTGCCAGCAGCCTATCCGGGACCTCCGGGGAGCTGTTTTTT. This gives the protein CASSLSGTSGELFF.

The V call is TRBV11-3, the J call TRBJ1-3; D gene unclear. V was pared by 3 bases and J by 6 bases, with 12 bases between. Germline V CDR1 and CDR2: SGHNT, YENEEA. This CDR3 has 14 residues. The CDR3 protein is CASSLNQPPNTIYF. CDR3 in DNA: TGTGCCAGCAGCTTGAACCAGCCACCAAACACCATATATTTT.

This clone was seen a few times. V and J are TRBV4-1 and TRBJ2-3, with 9 bases lining up with TRBD2. CDR1 is MGHRA and CDR2 is YSYEKL in the germline V gene. Trimming took 5 bases from V and 3 from J; bases not matched to a gene: 12. This CDR3 is 17 amino acids long. CDR3 nucleotides: TGCGCCAGCAGCGCCAAGGTAGCGGGAGTTAAGACAGATACGCAGTATTTT. Translated: CASSAKVAGVKTDTQYF.

The gene calls are TRBV9 and TRBJ1-3; 9 nucleotides match TRBD1. Germline V gives CDR1 SGDLS, CDR2 YYNGEE. This CDR3 is 16 amino acids long. The trim removed 3 bases at V and 1 base at J, leaving 5 bases unmatched. CDR3 nucleotide sequence: TGTGCCAGCAGCGAGGGACAGGGACTATCTGGAAACACCATATATTTT. The encoded protein is CASSEGQGLSGNTIYF.

V is TRBV29-1 and J is TRBJ2-7; 8 nucleotides line up with TRBD2. The CDR3 is 14 amino acids. Germline V gives CDR1 SQVTM, CDR2 ANQGSEA. After removal of 4 bases from V and 0 bases from J, the junction contained 5 bases not matched to a gene. In DNA, the CDR3 is TGCAGCGTTGTCAGCGGGAGCAGCTCCTACGAGCAGTACTTC. Protein: CSVVSGSSSYEQYF.

The sample holds a few counts of this clone. This chain links TRBV11-3 with TRBJ2-1; D ambiguous. CDR3 size: 15 residues. V was shortened by 2 bases and J by 2 bases, with 10 bases between the two germline ends. CDR1 is SGHNT and CDR2 is YENEEA in the germline V gene. DNA for the CDR3: TGTGCCAGCAGCTTATGGCGCTTAGCCTACAATGAGCAGTTCTTC. Its protein is CASSLWRLAYNEQFF.

There are a few counts of this clone. This chain links TRBV11-3 with TRBJ2-2, with D perhaps matching TRBD1 (5 bases). Trimming stripped 5 bases from V and 2 bases from J, with 12 bases between. Germline CDR1 and CDR2: SGHNT and YENEEA. The CDR3 is 15 residues long. As DNA, the CDR3 is TGTGCCAGCAGCCTTAGCAGGGTAAACACCGGGGAGCTGTTTTTT. It is translated as CASSLSRVNTGELFF. Full variable domain (missing parts from reference TRBV11-3 and TRBJ2-2): EAGVVQSPRYKIIEKKQPVAFWCNPISGHNTLYWYLQNLGQGPELLIRYENEEAVDDSQLPKDRFSAERLKGVDSTLKIQPAELGDSAVYLCASSLSRVNTGELFFGEGSRLTVL.

The chain recombines TRBV4-1 with TRBJ2-7; 11 bases agree with TRBD2. The CDR3 contains 14 residues. Germline loops: CDR1 MGHRA, CDR2 YSYEKL. J was trimmed by 7 bases and V by 1 base; bases with no gene match: 3. CDR3 region: CASSQGGLAEEQYF. The CDR3 nucleotides are TGCGCCAGCAGCCAAGGGGGACTAGCGGAAGAGCAGTACTTC.

The rearrangement uses TRBV7-2 and TRBJ1-1; perhaps TRBD1 as D (5 bases). CDR3 length: 13 residues. Trimming took 5 bases from V and 0 from J, leaving 7 bases between them. Germline assignment: CDR1 SGHTA and CDR2 FQGNSA. The CDR3 region is CASSRQMNTEAFF. In nucleotides, the CDR3 is TGTGCCAGCAGCCGACAGATGAACACTGAAGCTTTCTTT.

The rearrangement uses TRBV14 and TRBJ2-5; D call uncertain. The V gene lost 4 bases and the J gene lost 1 base, with 4 bases spanning the gap. This CDR3 has 12 residues. Germline CDR1 SGHDN, CDR2 FVKESK. CDR3 coding DNA: TGTGCCAGCAGCCGCCTCCAAGAGACCCAGTACTTC. Its protein is CASSRLQETQYF.

By frequency in the sample, this clone is medium-sized. The chain uses TRBV11-3 and TRBJ1-6; D is possibly TRBD1 (5 bases). Germline CDR1 reads SGHNT; CDR2 reads YENEEA. CDR3 length: 16 amino acids. V lost 5 bases to trimming and J lost 5 bases, with 16 bases between them. CDR3 residues: CASSTRGGGNNSPLHF. CDR3 in DNA: TGTGCCAGCAGCACGCGGGGGGGAGGTAATAATTCACCCCTCCACTTT.

The genes are TRBV10-2 and TRBJ2-7; TRBD2 is a possible D gene (5 bases). This CDR3 has 14 amino acids. Per the germline V gene, CDR1 is WSHSY and CDR2 is SAAADI. V shed 5 bases and J shed 0 bases, with 11 bases lying between them. The CDR3 region has the DNA TGCGCCAGCAGTTCGGACTTAGGCTCCTACGAGCAGTACTTC. As protein: CASSSDLGSYEQYF.

This clone is medium-sized. The V gene is TRBV11-3, the J gene TRBJ2-7; D may be TRBD1 (5 bases). Germline CDR1 and CDR2: SGHNT and YENEEA. The V gene lost 0 bases and the J gene lost 5 bases, with 14 bases spanning the gap. This CDR3 has 15 amino acids. CDR3 sequence reads: CASSLEAGKWDEQYF. In DNA, the CDR3 is TGTGCCAGCAGCTTAGAGGCAGGGAAGTGGGACGAGCAGTACTTC.

This chain joins TRBV18 and TRBJ1-2; possibly TRBD1 for D (6 bases). The CDR3 has 15 residues. Looked up from germline, CDR1 is KGHSH and CDR2 is LQKENI. The germline V and J ends were trimmed by 2 bases and 3 bases, with 13 bases remaining between them. CDR3 coding DNA: TGTGCCAGCTCACCAGGGAGAGACAGGCACTATGGCTACACCTTC. The encoded protein is CASSPGRDRHYGYTF.

The chain links TRBV19 to TRBJ2-2; no clear D. The CDR3 length is 16 residues. V dropped 6 bases and J dropped 0 bases, with 14 bases sitting between them. Looked up from germline, CDR1 is LNHDA and CDR2 is SQIVND (reference sequence). The CDR3 region has the DNA TGTGCCAGTAGCCAAATCCAGGCTTCGAACACCGGGGAGCTGTTTTTT. As protein: CASSQIQASNTGELFF.

CDR3 residues: CASSPPGLGANVLTF. The DNA of the CDR3 is TGTGCCAGCTCACCACCGGGACTTGGGGCCAACGTCCTGACTTTC. V and J are TRBV18 and TRBJ2-6; weak D call: TRBD2 (6 bases). This CDR3 contains 15 residues. CDR1 is KGHSH, CDR2 LQKENI, per germline. V shed 0 bases and J shed 3 bases, with 6 bases lying between them.